This T cell receptor (beta chain) was sequenced for a study of CD8 T cells in ankylosing spondylitis. In this sample, this clonotype turned up many times. Its target is unknown. Notes on the study in general: In peripheral blood, disease-linked CD8+ clones occurred at relatively low frequencies. About 8 highly homologous variants made up a TCR beta motif that seemed to typify ankylosing spondylitis blood. Disease-linked clones were reportedly significantly enriched in matched ankylosing spondylitis synovial fluid.

In making TCR beta libraries, quantitative 5'-RACE with molecular barcodes was used. TCRdb re-called the 5' RACE reads with MiXCR, one entry per CDR3 protein. The data hold over 60,000 distinct CDR3 sequences, with approximately 5% observed a single time. Germline V gene sequence: CDR1 DFQATT, CDR2 SNEGSKA (reference sequence). There are 16 residues in the CDR3. Trimming stripped 0 bases from V and 0 bases from J, with 9 bases between. The V call is TRBV20-1, the J call TRBJ1-6; D unclear. The receptor was isolated from a male donor with ankylosing spondylitis or in good health (not recorded which). The sequenced material came from blood, either unsorted or a sorted T cell fraction (not recorded which). Written as DNA, the CDR3 is TGCAGTGCTAGAGATCGCCACAGCTCCTATAATTCACCCCTCCACTTT. Translation: CSARDRHSSYNSPLHF.